This T cell receptor (beta chain) was retrieved from a study of blood T cell repertoires in COVID-19. Study in general: The United States, Italy and Spain were the sources of the acute and convalescent COVID-19 samples. Sources were T cells, B-cell-depleted T cells, or PBMCs; the material itself was cDNA or gDNA.

As handled by the study authors: Scientists estimated how many nucleated cells there were by amplifying reference gene primers. Measured with immunoSEQ multiplex PCR; TCRdb has only the in-frame clones, and not every one. V and J calls and clone size are given by that table; D and trimming were obtained from the DNA. The table lists more than 120,000 clones, roughly 82% of them singletons, with roughly 4.4% in the top ten. CDR1 and CDR2 (germline): GTSNPN, SVGIG (reference sequence). There are 14 residues in the CDR3. The V and J ends lost 5 bases and 0 bases respectively, with 11 bases between them.

The chain has TRBV30 and TRBJ1-3, with D perhaps matching TRBD1 (5 bases). The material sequenced was peripheral blood. The receptor was derived from a human donor in a cohort sampled during active COVID-19. The CDR3: CAWEDDSSGNTIYF. The DNA for the CDR3 is TGTGCCTGGGAGGATGACAGCTCTGGAAACACCATATATTTT.